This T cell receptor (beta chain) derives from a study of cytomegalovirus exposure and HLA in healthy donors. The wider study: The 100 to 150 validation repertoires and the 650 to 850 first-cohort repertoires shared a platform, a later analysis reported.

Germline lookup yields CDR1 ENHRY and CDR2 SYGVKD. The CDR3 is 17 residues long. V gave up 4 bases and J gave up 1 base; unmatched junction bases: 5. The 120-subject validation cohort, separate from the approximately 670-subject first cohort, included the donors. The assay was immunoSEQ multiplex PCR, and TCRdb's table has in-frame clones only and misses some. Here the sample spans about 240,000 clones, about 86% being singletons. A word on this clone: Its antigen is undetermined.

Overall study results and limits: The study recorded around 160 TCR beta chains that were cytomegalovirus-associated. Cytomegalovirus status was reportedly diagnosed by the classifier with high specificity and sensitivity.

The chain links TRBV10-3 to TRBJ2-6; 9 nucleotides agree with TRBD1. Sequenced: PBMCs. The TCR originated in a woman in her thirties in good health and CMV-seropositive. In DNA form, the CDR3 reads TGTGCCATCAGTGTGAGACAGGGGGTATCTGGGGCCAACGTCCTGACTTTC. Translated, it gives CAISVRQGVSGANVLTF.